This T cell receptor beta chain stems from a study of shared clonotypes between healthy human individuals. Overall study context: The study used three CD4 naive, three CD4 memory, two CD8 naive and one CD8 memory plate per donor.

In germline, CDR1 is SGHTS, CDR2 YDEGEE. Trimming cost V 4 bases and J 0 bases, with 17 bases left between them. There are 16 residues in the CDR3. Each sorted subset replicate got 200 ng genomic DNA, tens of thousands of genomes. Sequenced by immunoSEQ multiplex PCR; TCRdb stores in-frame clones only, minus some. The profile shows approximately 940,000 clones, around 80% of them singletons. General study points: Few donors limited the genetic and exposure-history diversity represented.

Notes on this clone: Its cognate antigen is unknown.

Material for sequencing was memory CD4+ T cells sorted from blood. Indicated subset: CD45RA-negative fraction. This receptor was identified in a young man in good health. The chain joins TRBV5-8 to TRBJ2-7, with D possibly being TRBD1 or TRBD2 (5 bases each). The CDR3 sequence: CASSRAGTVSSYEQYF. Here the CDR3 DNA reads TGTGCCAGCAGCAGAGCCGGGACGGTGAGCTCCTACGAGCAGTACTTC. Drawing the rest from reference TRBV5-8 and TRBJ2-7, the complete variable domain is EAGVTQSPTHLIKTRGQQATLRCSPISGHTSVYWYQQALGLGLQFLLWYDEGEERNRGNFPPRFSGRQFPNYSSELNVNALELEDSALYLCASSRAGTVSSYEQYFGPGTRLTVT.